The 5 T cell receptor beta chains below come from one sample, sequenced in a study of early T cells in non-severe SARS-CoV-2 infection. TCRdb processed the 5' RACE reads anew with MiXCR; each CDR3 protein has one entry. The table has approximately 83,000 distinct CDR3 sequences, about an eighth seen once. The sequenced sample was whole blood. These receptors were taken from an adult who was a healthcare worker with PCR-confirmed SARS-CoV-2 infection or an uninfected control (not recorded which).

This clonotype occurred many times. V is TRBV6-2 or TRBV6-3 and J is TRBJ1-2; D gene unclear. V gave up 2 bases and J gave up 8 bases, with 12 bases separating them. The CDR3 contains 13 residues. Germline CDR1 is MNHEY and CDR2 is SVGEGT. The CDR3 sequence is CASSYTTTQGYTF. DNA of the CDR3: TGTGCCAGCAGTTACACGACTACCCAGGGCTACACCTTC.

This clonotype was observed at least ten times. The V call is TRBV28, the J call TRBJ2-7; D is unresolved. Per germline, CDR1 MDHEN and CDR2 SYDVKM. The CDR3 sequence is 13 residues long. With 1 base removed from V and 3 bases from J, the gap between germline ends came to 7 bases. CDR3 protein: CASSLSPDYEQYF. The CDR3 region has the DNA TGTGCCAGCAGTTTATCCCCGGACTACGAGCAGTACTTC. Full variable domain (remainder filled in from reference TRBV28 and TRBJ2-7): DVKVTQSSRYLVKRTGEKVFLECVQDMDHENMFWYRQDPGLGLRLIYFSYDVKMKEKGDIPEGYSVSREKKERFSLILESASTNQTSMYLCASSLSPDYEQYFGPGTRLTVT.

The chain carries TRBV5-1 and TRBJ1-1; TRBD1 is a possible D gene (5 bases). This CDR3 region has 14 residues. Germline values: CDR1 SGHRS, CDR2 YFSETQ. Trimming removed 2 bases from V and 3 bases from J, with 11 bases in between. Here the CDR3 DNA reads TGCGCCAGCAGCTTTCAGGGATCAGACACTGAAGCTTTCTTT. Residues: CASSFQGSDTEAFF.

The rearrangement links TRBV12-3 or TRBV12-4 to TRBJ1-4; D remains ambiguous. The CDR3 totals 14 residues. Trimming took off 3 bases at V and 4 bases at J, with 9 bases between the two ends. The DNA of the CDR3 is TGTGCCAGCAGTTTCTACAGCCTTAATGAAAAACTGTTTTTT. Amino acid sequence: CASSFYSLNEKLFF.

This clonotype was detected a few times. The chain links TRBV27 to TRBJ2-7, with D perhaps assigned TRBD1 or TRBD2 (6 bases each). The CDR3 loop spans 15 amino acids. The germline V gene has CDR1 MNHEY and CDR2 SMNVEV (reference sequence). V was shortened by 5 bases and J by 2 bases, with 16 bases between the two germline ends. CDR3 in amino acids: CASSLKGGLTYEQYF. The CDR3 DNA sequence: TGTGCCAGCAGTCTCAAGGGGGGCCTGACCTACGAGCAGTACTTC.